This T cell receptor beta chain was identified in a study of shared clonotypes between healthy human individuals (dated by TCRdb to about 2020). Study-level background: The cohort included a few men and a couple of women between 18 and 49 years of age. Libraries were prepared and TCR repertoires were sequenced by different laboratories using diverse techniques, in order to increase sequencing depth and limit assay-specific biases. Per donor, leukapheresis produced somewhere between about 0.9 and 9 billion PBMCs. The study deeply sequenced blood TCR repertoires of 5 or 6 healthy adults to estimate repertoire size and the extent of clonotype sharing between individuals. For each donor, three plates each were used for CD4 naive and CD4 memory, two plates were used for CD8 naive, and one plate was used for CD8 memory.

This clone appeared a single time. It lacks a known antigen. Base quality data are lacking; no much larger clone is found one base away. Beyond this particular receptor, the publication reports: Sampling was restricted to blood, and TCR repertoires in tissues likely differ from the TCR repertoires found in blood. Rarefaction of sorted-subset datasets indicated incomplete sequencing despite the large sequencing depth. Based on pairwise subsampling, the degree of clonotype sharing among donors was expected to be affected by sequencing depth. Sharing across several donors was observed for around 4.8% of naive CD4, 3% to 3.5% of naive CD8, 2.3% of memory CD4, and approximately 0.41% of memory CD8 clonotypes. Naive subsets generally had larger estimated clonotype richness than memory subsets. Clonotypes shared by all four sorted-subset donors showed higher generation probabilities than non-shared clonotypes. The small number of donors limited the genetic and exposure-history diversity represented.

The germline V gene (reference sequence) specifies SEHNR as CDR1 and FQNEAQ as CDR2. Taken from cysteine to phenylalanine, the CDR3 has 13 residues. Of all the DNA, just the CDR3 is kept, 39 bases in frame from base 1. V sheds 4 bases and J sheds 10 bases, leaving 16 bases between their ends. The donors were healthy, HIV-negative adults who had no recently reported acute infections or vaccinations. Every donor was a Caucasian adult residing in Nashville, Tennessee, USA. CD4+ T cells were enriched by magnetic negative selection; naive cells were then positively selected on CD45RA, and the negative fraction formed the memory subset. Blood was obtained by leukapheresis, after which PBMCs were separated by Ficoll-Histopaque density gradient centrifugation and cryopreserved in liquid nitrogen vapor phase. Analytical flow cytometry was used to check the purity and quantity of each magnetically sorted T cell population. From each sorted fraction, genomic DNA was isolated and quantified by UV absorbance on a Nanodrop 2000c.

TCR CDR3 regions were amplified from genomic DNA by multiplex PCR using the deep immunoSEQ assay. Genomic DNA extracted from each cell subset was distributed evenly over all wells of several immunoSEQ 96-well plates, and each plate served as one replicate. For sorted subsets, about 200 ng genomic DNA, equal to 25,000 to 35,000 T cell genomes, was loaded into each replicate PCR. Purified libraries were quantified with a Qubit 3.0 fluorometer, sized on a Bioanalyzer 2100, and re-quantified with the KAPA Library Quantification kit. A separate single-read 150-cycle Illumina NextSeq 550 flow cell was used to sequence each immunoSEQ 96-well plate. The paper's processing steps were these. Because only junctional sequences without quality scores were contained in the immunoSEQ output, filtering matching that applied to full-length reads could not be performed. Sequences were annotated with PyIR, a Python wrapper for IgBLAST v1.9, and V/J genes and CDR3 were assigned using IMGT germline references. Reads were filtered out if the reads had weak V/J assignments (E-value above 1e-6), no CDR3, stop codons, out-of-frame junctions, or ambiguous translated residues. V3J clonotypes were defined as sequences sharing the same inferred V gene, J gene, and CDR3 amino acid sequence. The percentage overlap between two repertoires was calculated by dividing the number of shared unique clonotypes by the size of the smaller repertoire. Richness of each repertoire was evaluated using RTK rarefaction, the Chao1 estimator, and Recon v2.1 estimates of unobserved clonotypes. For all TCRbeta clonotypes obtained by the gDNA method from a handful of donors, generation probabilities were computed with OLGA. In its TCRdb copy, this immuneACCESS table keeps in-frame sequences only and misses some clones. Where compared with another copy, unresolved V genes explain less than half of these, and the others have no known cause. V, J and clone size were drawn from that table, and D and trimming were deduced from the DNA. Across this sample there are more than 1.2 million clones, with around 98.5% seen only once. The top ten hold 0.36% of the sample.

The V and J segments used are TRBV7-9 and TRBJ1-2, with TRBD1 tentatively as D gene (6 bases match). The sequence came from a man aged 25 to 40 in good health. Sequenced sample: naive CD4+ T cells sorted from blood. Sample cell subset or site, as interpreted from the label and publication: CD45RA+ positively selected. Read as DNA, the sequence is TGTGCCAGCAGCTCAATGGAGACAGGCAACTACACCTTC. This encodes CASSSMETGNYTF.